This TCR beta chain originates from a study of long-term antiretroviral therapy in people with HIV. At the survey level, the v3.0 immunoSEQ assay was run. The method was immunoSEQ multiplex PCR; TCRdb's version includes in-frame clones alone and lacks a portion of them. Of approximately 27,000 clones listed, around 90% are singletons. This CDR3 is built from 19 residues. The germline V gene has CDR1 SGHNT and CDR2 YENEEA. V dropped 5 bases and J dropped 0 bases, with 23 bases sitting between them. Each participant with HIV received care in the United States. Sequenced here: unsorted PBMCs, sampled just over 5 years after starting antiretroviral therapy. The rearrangement uses TRBV11-3 and TRBJ1-3, with D maybe TRBD1 (6 bases). The source is a woman aged 40 to 50 with HIV. The CDR3 spells CASSAPLGAHPSSGNTIYF. CDR3 nucleotide sequence: TGTGCCAGCAGCGCCCCGCTGGGGGCCCATCCGAGCTCTGGAAACACCATATATTTT.